The rows below give T cell receptor beta chains drawn from one sample of a study of blood T cell repertoires in COVID-19. Method: immunoSEQ multiplex PCR; TCRdb's copy keeps in-frame clones and lacks some. Of under 200,000 clones listed, 82% were seen once; the top ten hold about 5.5%. Sequenced material: PBMCs or T cells enriched from blood (not recorded which). The receptors stem from a woman between 55 and 75 years old with acute COVID-19. The CDR3 runs from the conserved cysteine through the conserved F or W. A D gene is named only where the DNA matches it firmly. Clone size is shown for a subset of rows, as once, few, many or a class of expanded clone.

cdr3_nt cdr3_aa j_call d_call clone_size v_call
TGCAGCGTTGAAGATCGGGTCGAGAACTATGGCTACACCTTC CSVEDRVENYGYTF TRBJ1-2 . once TRBV29-1
TGCGCCAGCAGCTTGGCACCGGGCTATGGCTACACCTTC CASSLAPGYGYTF TRBJ1-2 . . TRBV5-1
TGTGCCATCAGAGGGACTAGCGTGGGAACCGGGGAGCTGTTTTTT CAIRGTSVGTGELFF TRBJ2-2 TRBD2 once TRBV10-3
TGTGCCAGCTCCCCCCAGGGGCGTATTGGGCAGCCCCAGCATTTT CASSPQGRIGQPQHF TRBJ1-5 . once TRBV19
TGCGCCAGCAGCCACGGACAGGGACTGAACTATGGCTACACCTTC CASSHGQGLNYGYTF TRBJ1-2 TRBD1 few TRBV4-1
TGTGCCAGCAGCCAAGGGGCGCTGACGAATCAGCCCCAGCATTTT CASSQGALTNQPQHF TRBJ1-5 . . TRBV3-1/TRBV3-2
TGTGCCAGCAGCTTGGCCGTTTCAGGACAGGCCGTAATGGCCCTCCACTTT CASSLAVSGQAVMALHF TRBJ1-6 TRBD1 . TRBV5-4
TGTGCCAGCAGCTTAGATGGACAGCTACCGGGGGGGCAGTTCTTC CASSLDGQLPGGQFF TRBJ2-1 . . TRBV7-2
TGCAGTGCTAATTATCAGGGTGAAGCTTTCTTT CSANYQGEAFF TRBJ1-1 . many TRBV20-1
TGTGCCAGCACCCTAACCGAGAATTCACCCCTCCACTTT CASTLTENSPLHF TRBJ1-6 . . TRBV12-3/TRBV12-4
TGTGCCAGTAGTATTCGGTCGGACAGGACCGATAGCAATCAGCCCCAGCATTTT CASSIRSDRTDSNQPQHF TRBJ1-5 TRBD1 . TRBV19
TGTGCCAGCAGTTTAGCCCAGGCTGGTGAGCAGTTCTTC CASSLAQAGEQFF TRBJ2-1 . . TRBV12-3/TRBV12-4
TGTGCCAGCAGCGAGACTAGTTACGAGCAGTACTTC CASSETSYEQYF TRBJ2-7 . . TRBV11-2
TGTGCCAGCAGCGGGACAGGGGTAGACAATTCACCCCTCCACTTT CASSGTGVDNSPLHF TRBJ1-6 TRBD1 . TRBV9
TGTGCCAGCAGCTCGACTAGCGGGCAACATCACTCCTACGAGCAGTACTTC CASSSTSGQHHSYEQYF TRBJ2-7 TRBD2 . TRBV4-2
TGTGCCTGGAGTGGGCAGGGTAGCAATCAGCCCCAGCATTTT CAWSGQGSNQPQHF TRBJ1-5 . . TRBV30
TGTGCTAGTGGTTTGATTTCGGGACTTACTGCTATGTACAATGAGCAGTTCTTC CASGLISGLTAMYNEQFF TRBJ2-1 . once TRBV12-5
TGCGCCAGCAGGGCCAGGATGGAGACCCAGTACTTC CASRARMETQYF TRBJ2-5 . . TRBV10-2
TGCGCCAGCAGCTTTGGTAGGGGGCAGGGTGAAAAACTGTTTTTT CASSFGRGQGEKLFF TRBJ1-4 TRBD1 . TRBV5-1
TGTGCCAGCTCATCATGGAAGACCAGGGGGAAGAACACTGAAGCTTTCTTT CASSSWKTRGKNTEAFF TRBJ1-1 TRBD1 . TRBV18
TGTGCCATCAGCGATACTAGCGACGAGCAGTTCTTC CAISDTSDEQFF TRBJ2-1 TRBD2 . TRBV10-3
TGTGCCAGCAGCCCGGACAGGGCGGGCTACACCTTC CASSPDRAGYTF TRBJ1-2 TRBD1 few TRBV3-1/TRBV3-2
TGTGCCAGCAGCCTAGGGGGGTCTAGCGGTTTCACAGATACGCAGTATTTT CASSLGGSSGFTDTQYF TRBJ2-3 . . TRBV9
TGTGCCAGACACACAGATACGCAGTATTTT CARHTDTQYF TRBJ2-3 . . TRBV27
TGTGCCAGCAGTGACCAGGGACAGGGGGTGCTCCTCTATTCACCCCTCCACTTT CASSDQGQGVLLYSPLHF TRBJ1-6 TRBD1 . TRBV6-1
TGTGCCAGCAGCAAACGAGACACTGAAGCTTTCTTT CASSKRDTEAFF TRBJ1-1 . . TRBV21-1
TGTGCCAGCAGCCCCCGTTTAGCGGGAGGCGAGCAGTACTTC CASSPRLAGGEQYF TRBJ2-7 TRBD2 . TRBV14
TGCGCCAGCAGCCAGGAAAGGCTAGGCGAGCAGTACTTC CASSQERLGEQYF TRBJ2-7 . . TRBV4-3
TGCGCCAGCAGCCCGACCTTAGGGAGTTCGAATCAGCCCCAGCATTTT CASSPTLGSSNQPQHF TRBJ1-5 . once TRBV4-3
TGTGCCAGCAGCCAGGCTTCCGGGACAGGGGCCGCTCGGGAGCTGTTTTTT CASSQASGTGAARELFF TRBJ2-2 TRBD1 . TRBV4-2
TGCGCCAGCACCCGGACAGGGGGGGTTGACACTGAAGCTTTCTTT CASTRTGGVDTEAFF TRBJ1-1 TRBD1 . TRBV5-1
TGTGCCAGCAGCTTGGGCCGACAGGGATCGGGGTCACCCCTCCACTTT CASSLGRQGSGSPLHF TRBJ1-6 TRBD1 . TRBV7-2
TGTGCCAGCAGTGAAGGGCAGGGGAGCTACACCTTC CASSEGQGSYTF TRBJ1-2 . . TRBV6-1
TGTGCCAGCAGCTTTGGGACAGGGGACTATGGCTACACCTTC CASSFGTGDYGYTF TRBJ1-2 TRBD1 . TRBV5-6
TGTGCCAGCAGCTCCTTACAGGGGCGCACCGGGGAGCTGTTTTTT CASSSLQGRTGELFF TRBJ2-2 TRBD1 many TRBV7-9
TGTGCCAGCAGCTTGGTAGGGACACTCCCCCGGGAAGCTTTCTTT CASSLVGTLPREAFF TRBJ1-1 . . TRBV5-5
TGTGCCAGCAGCTTCATGGGCGGGAGTAGCGGGAGGGACGGGGAGCTGTTTTTT CASSFMGGSSGRDGELFF TRBJ2-2 TRBD2 . TRBV11-2
TGCGCCAGCAGCCAAGACAGGGTCACCGGGGAGCTGTTTTTT CASSQDRVTGELFF TRBJ2-2 . . TRBV4-3
TGTGCCAGCAGTGAAGCTAAGACCGGTGGGACACCATATAGCAATCAGCCCCAGCATTTT CASSEAKTGGTPYSNQPQHF TRBJ1-5 . . TRBV6-1
TGTGCCAGCAGCCCGGGACTCGTATACAATGAGCAGTTCTTC CASSPGLVYNEQFF TRBJ2-1 . once TRBV11-2
TGTGCCAGCAGTTTCAGGGGAAGAGGTGAAAAACTGTTTTTT CASSFRGRGEKLFF TRBJ1-4 . . TRBV6-2/TRBV6-3
TGTGCCAGCAGCCAAGACTCCGGGGTTTGGCAGCCCCAGCATTTT CASSQDSGVWQPQHF TRBJ1-5 . few TRBV3-1/TRBV3-2
TGTGCCAGCACCCTGTACGGGGCGGGAGGGTTCTACGAGCAGTACTTC CASTLYGAGGFYEQYF TRBJ2-7 TRBD2 . TRBV6-6
TGTGCCAGCAGTTTTGAGGTCCTGTATGGCTACACCTTC CASSFEVLYGYTF TRBJ1-2 . . TRBV28
TGTGCCAGCAGCGGACTAGCGGGGGAGAACACCGGGGAGCTGTTTTTT CASSGLAGENTGELFF TRBJ2-2 TRBD2 few TRBV7-7
TGTGCCAGCAGCCCAGGATCCTACGAGCAGTACTTC CASSPGSYEQYF TRBJ2-7 . . TRBV7-2